This T cell receptor beta chain was captured in a study of T cell responses to AZD1222 COVID-19 vaccine. Study observations and caveats: It was only six AZD1222 recipients who were seropositive at baseline. An increase in Spike-specific TCR breadth and depth was observed after two AZD1222 doses.

CDR1 is MNHEY and CDR2 is SVGAGI in the germline V gene. V lost 5 bases and J lost 2; bases outside the gene matches: 3. The CDR3 spans 13 residues. As concerns this clone: Its antigen is currently unknown.

The protocol was immunoSEQ multiplex PCR, while the TCRdb copy is restricted to in-frame clones and leaves out a portion. The table lists roughly 100,000 clones, roughly 89% of them singletons. The sequence derives from an adult who received the AZD1222 COVID-19 vaccine. Sample: peripheral blood, taken 28 days after the second AZD1222 dose. J is TRBJ2-7 and V is TRBV6-5; 7 nucleotides line up with TRBD1. The CDR3 is CASSRQGPYEQYF. The CDR3 nucleotides read TGTGCCAGCAGTCGACAGGGTCCCTACGAGCAGTACTTC.